This is a list of T cell receptor beta chains from one sample in a study of cytomegalovirus exposure and HLA in healthy donors. Method: immunoSEQ multiplex PCR; TCRdb's copy keeps in-frame clones and lacks some. The sample includes under 40,000 clones, 85% to 95% of them seen just once. Sample: PBMCs. The receptors shown here come from a woman aged 18-30 years in good health and CMV-seronegative. Both conserved end residues are part of each CDR3. Fields, in order: D gene, V gene, J gene, clone size, CDR3 DNA, CDR3 protein. The D gene is left open where the match is weak. The size field is filled for only some rows; it gives once, few, many or a size class.

d_gene: -
v_gene: TRBV6-5
j_gene: TRBJ2-7
abundance: -
CDR3nt: TGTGCCAGCAGCCTAGGAGATAGGGGTTACGAGCAGTACTTC
CDR3aa: CASSLGDRGYEQYF

d_gene: TRBD2
v_gene: TRBV9
j_gene: TRBJ2-5
abundance: -
CDR3nt: TGTGCCAGCAGCGGGACTAGCTTCCAAGAGACCCAGTACTTC
CDR3aa: CASSGTSFQETQYF

d_gene: TRBD1
v_gene: TRBV5-1
j_gene: TRBJ2-7
abundance: -
CDR3nt: TGCGCCAGCAGCTTGGCAGGACAGGCCTCCTACGAGCAGTACTTC
CDR3aa: CASSLAGQASYEQYF

d_gene: TRBD1
v_gene: TRBV6-5
j_gene: TRBJ1-2
abundance: -
CDR3nt: TGTGCCAGCAGTCGACAGGGGGGTGGCTACACCTTC
CDR3aa: CASSRQGGGYTF

d_gene: TRBD1
v_gene: TRBV6-5
j_gene: TRBJ1-2
abundance: -
CDR3nt: TGTGCCAGCAGTTACCTTACAGGGGGCGGTGGTGGCTACACCTTC
CDR3aa: CASSYLTGGGGGYTF

d_gene: TRBD1
v_gene: TRBV7-9
j_gene: TRBJ2-5
abundance: once
CDR3nt: TGTTCCAGCAGCTACGGGACAGTTCAAGAGACCCAGTACTTC
CDR3aa: CSSSYGTVQETQYF

d_gene: -
v_gene: TRBV19
j_gene: TRBJ2-3
abundance: -
CDR3nt: TGTGCCACCCAAATTCGGTCTAGCGGCACAGATACGCAGTATTTT
CDR3aa: CATQIRSSGTDTQYF

d_gene: -
v_gene: TRBV5-4
j_gene: TRBJ2-3
abundance: once
CDR3nt: TGTGCCAGCAGCTTGGGAAATCAGGGTACCAGAGATACGCAGTATTTT
CDR3aa: CASSLGNQGTRDTQYF

d_gene: TRBD2
v_gene: TRBV28
j_gene: TRBJ2-7
abundance: once
CDR3nt: TGTGCCAGCAGTCCACATACTAGCGGGTTCGCCTACGAGCAGTACTTC
CDR3aa: CASSPHTSGFAYEQYF

d_gene: -
v_gene: TRBV5-4
j_gene: TRBJ1-4
abundance: few
CDR3nt: TGTGCCAGCAGCTCCCGGGGTGCAGTTAATGAAAAACTGTTTTTT
CDR3aa: CASSSRGAVNEKLFF

d_gene: TRBD1
v_gene: TRBV4-3
j_gene: TRBJ2-1
abundance: once
CDR3nt: TGCGCCAGCAGCCAAGATCTACCCGGGACAGGGAACTACAATGAGCAGTTCTTC
CDR3aa: CASSQDLPGTGNYNEQFF

d_gene: TRBD2
v_gene: TRBV27
j_gene: TRBJ2-7
abundance: -
CDR3nt: TGTGCCAGCAGACCCGGACTAGCGGGAGAGGAGCAGTACTTC
CDR3aa: CASRPGLAGEEQYF

d_gene: TRBD1
v_gene: TRBV19
j_gene: TRBJ2-5
abundance: -
CDR3nt: TGTGCCAGTACCCGGGACAGTAAAGAGACCCAGTACTTC
CDR3aa: CASTRDSKETQYF

d_gene: -
v_gene: TRBV9
j_gene: TRBJ2-1
abundance: -
CDR3nt: TGTGCCAGTGGGGCAGCTTACAATGAGCAGTTCTTC
CDR3aa: CASGAAYNEQFF

d_gene: TRBD1
v_gene: TRBV6-6
j_gene: TRBJ2-7
abundance: -
CDR3nt: TGTGCCAGCAGTTACGACAGGGGTGCCTACGAGCAGTACTTC
CDR3aa: CASSYDRGAYEQYF

d_gene: TRBD2
v_gene: TRBV2
j_gene: TRBJ2-1
abundance: -
CDR3nt: TGTGCCGGCCAGACAGGGACTAGCGTTGAGCAGTTCTTC
CDR3aa: CAGQTGTSVEQFF

d_gene: TRBD1
v_gene: TRBV14
j_gene: TRBJ2-7
abundance: -
CDR3nt: TGTGCCAGCAGCCACCTAAGAAACAGGGGGCTCTACGAGCAGTACTTC
CDR3aa: CASSHLRNRGLYEQYF

d_gene: -
v_gene: TRBV28
j_gene: TRBJ2-3
abundance: -
CDR3nt: TGTGCCAGCAAAGTTGGGGGGACGGGTTCTTTGACAGATACGCAGTATTTT
CDR3aa: CASKVGGTGSLTDTQYF

d_gene: -
v_gene: TRBV6-1
j_gene: TRBJ1-2
abundance: -
CDR3nt: TGTGCCAGCAGCGAACCCGTCCACTATGGCTACACCTTC
CDR3aa: CASSEPVHYGYTF

d_gene: TRBD2
v_gene: TRBV7-3
j_gene: TRBJ2-3
abundance: once
CDR3nt: TGTGCCAGCAGCTTTAGCGGGGGGGGAGATACGCAGTATTTT
CDR3aa: CASSFSGGGDTQYF

d_gene: TRBD2
v_gene: TRBV4-1
j_gene: TRBJ2-7
abundance: once
CDR3nt: TGCGCCAGCAGCCAAGATAGGGCACGAGCGGGATTCGAGCAGTACTTC
CDR3aa: CASSQDRARAGFEQYF

d_gene: -
v_gene: TRBV29-1
j_gene: TRBJ1-1
abundance: once
CDR3nt: TGCAGCTCATATCGAGGAACTGAAGCTTTCTTT
CDR3aa: CSSYRGTEAFF

d_gene: -
v_gene: TRBV5-1
j_gene: TRBJ1-1
abundance: -
CDR3nt: TGCGCCAGCAGCTTGGCCCCAGGGGACAACACTGAAGCTTTCTTT
CDR3aa: CASSLAPGDNTEAFF

d_gene: -
v_gene: TRBV4-3
j_gene: TRBJ2-1
abundance: -
CDR3nt: TGCGCCAGCAGCCTAGGATGGGGTCGGAGCGGAGAGCAGTTCTTC
CDR3aa: CASSLGWGRSGEQFF

d_gene: TRBD1
v_gene: TRBV5-4
j_gene: TRBJ1-3
abundance: -
CDR3nt: TGTGCCAGCAGCAGGGACAGGGTGGGGCCTGGAAACACCATATATTTT
CDR3aa: CASSRDRVGPGNTIYF

d_gene: -
v_gene: TRBV5-1
j_gene: TRBJ2-5
abundance: -
CDR3nt: TGCGCCAGCAGCCGGAGACAGCCCCAGGAGACCCAGTACTTC
CDR3aa: CASSRRQPQETQYF

d_gene: -
v_gene: TRBV28
j_gene: TRBJ2-7
abundance: -
CDR3nt: TGTGCCAGCAGTTTCGACAGAAGCCCCTACGAGCAGTACTTC
CDR3aa: CASSFDRSPYEQYF

d_gene: -
v_gene: TRBV13
j_gene: TRBJ2-3
abundance: -
CDR3nt: TGTGCCAGCAGCCCACAATCCACAGATACGCAGTATTTT
CDR3aa: CASSPQSTDTQYF

d_gene: TRBD1
v_gene: TRBV7-9
j_gene: TRBJ1-1
abundance: -
CDR3nt: TGTGCCAGCAGCTTTCCGGCCGGGACAGGGACGGTTAGCGCTGAAGCTTTCTTT
CDR3aa: CASSFPAGTGTVSAEAFF

d_gene: TRBD1
v_gene: TRBV4-2
j_gene: TRBJ2-7
abundance: -
CDR3nt: TGTGCCAGCAGCCAAGCGCCTCACAGGGGCTCCTACGAGCAGTACTTC
CDR3aa: CASSQAPHRGSYEQYF

d_gene: TRBD1
v_gene: TRBV6-4
j_gene: TRBJ2-7
abundance: -
CDR3nt: TGTGCCAGCAGTGAACACCGGGACAGGGGACACGAGCAGTACTTC
CDR3aa: CASSEHRDRGHEQYF

d_gene: TRBD2
v_gene: TRBV7-3
j_gene: TRBJ2-3
abundance: -
CDR3nt: TGTGCCAGCAGCTTAAAGGGCGGGAGGGCAGATACGCAGTATTTT
CDR3aa: CASSLKGGRADTQYF

d_gene: -
v_gene: TRBV30
j_gene: TRBJ1-6
abundance: few
CDR3nt: TGTGCCTGGAGTGAAGGGGGGGGTTCACCCCTCCACTTT
CDR3aa: CAWSEGGGSPLHF

d_gene: TRBD1
v_gene: TRBV19
j_gene: TRBJ1-3
abundance: -
CDR3nt: TGTGCCAGTAGTGGACAGACAGGGACTGGAAACACCATATATTTT
CDR3aa: CASSGQTGTGNTIYF

d_gene: TRBD2
v_gene: TRBV6-5
j_gene: TRBJ2-1
abundance: few
CDR3nt: TGTGCCATAAAGCGGGAGGGCCGGAATGAGCAGTTCTTC
CDR3aa: CAIKREGRNEQFF

d_gene: -
v_gene: TRBV2
j_gene: TRBJ1-1
abundance: -
CDR3nt: TGTGCCAGCAGTGAATGGAGTGGACTCTCATTCACTGAAGCTTTCTTT
CDR3aa: CASSEWSGLSFTEAFF

d_gene: -
v_gene: TRBV7-2
j_gene: TRBJ1-4
abundance: -
CDR3nt: TGTGCCAGCAGCTTAGACAGAACTAATGAAAAACTGTTTTTT
CDR3aa: CASSLDRTNEKLFF

d_gene: -
v_gene: TRBV27
j_gene: TRBJ1-1
abundance: -
CDR3nt: TGTGCCAGCAGTTTATCTACCACACAAAACACTGAAGCTTTCTTT
CDR3aa: CASSLSTTQNTEAFF

d_gene: -
v_gene: TRBV19
j_gene: TRBJ1-1
abundance: -
CDR3nt: TGTGCCAGTAGTATAGGGCCGGGAAACACTGAAGCTTTCTTT
CDR3aa: CASSIGPGNTEAFF

d_gene: -
v_gene: TRBV28
j_gene: TRBJ1-4
abundance: -
CDR3nt: TGTGCCAGCAGTTTATCGCGGGAAAAACTGTTTTTT
CDR3aa: CASSLSREKLFF

d_gene: -
v_gene: TRBV4-1
j_gene: TRBJ2-2
abundance: -
CDR3nt: TGCGCCAGCAGCCGCATGCCGACAGCGCTCGACGGGGAGCTGTTTTTT
CDR3aa: CASSRMPTALDGELFF

d_gene: -
v_gene: TRBV4-3
j_gene: TRBJ2-7
abundance: -
CDR3nt: TGCGCCAGCAGCCAAGGTCTTCGCTACGAGCAGTACTTC
CDR3aa: CASSQGLRYEQYF

d_gene: TRBD1
v_gene: TRBV28
j_gene: TRBJ2-2
abundance: -
CDR3nt: TGTGCCAGCAGTTTCAGGGGGACCGGGGAGCTGTTTTTT
CDR3aa: CASSFRGTGELFF

d_gene: -
v_gene: TRBV10-3
j_gene: TRBJ2-4
abundance: -
CDR3nt: TGTGCCATCAGTGAAAACTGGGGGTCAGGGGGGAAAAACATTCAGTACTTC
CDR3aa: CAISENWGSGGKNIQYF

d_gene: TRBD1
v_gene: TRBV29-1
j_gene: TRBJ2-4
abundance: -
CDR3nt: TGCAGCGTTGAAGTTAGGGACAGCCCAGGAAACATTCAGTACTTC
CDR3aa: CSVEVRDSPGNIQYF

d_gene: -
v_gene: TRBV19
j_gene: TRBJ2-5
abundance: -
CDR3nt: TGTGCCAGTAGTAATCGGTCTGGTCTTCGGGGGAAGACCCAGTACTTC
CDR3aa: CASSNRSGLRGKTQYF

d_gene: -
v_gene: TRBV14
j_gene: TRBJ1-2
abundance: -
CDR3nt: TGTGCCAGCAGCCCCTCTCGGTCCTATGGCTACACCTTC
CDR3aa: CASSPSRSYGYTF

d_gene: -
v_gene: TRBV7-6
j_gene: TRBJ2-7
abundance: -
CDR3nt: TGTGCCAGCAGCCGAAACCAGGGGAGTAGCTACGAGCAGTACTTC
CDR3aa: CASSRNQGSSYEQYF

d_gene: -
v_gene: TRBV6-1
j_gene: TRBJ2-5
abundance: -
CDR3nt: TGTGCCAGCAGTGAAGCTTCTTGGGGTAGCGGCCAAGAGACCCAGTACTTC
CDR3aa: CASSEASWGSGQETQYF

d_gene: -
v_gene: TRBV13
j_gene: TRBJ1-3
abundance: -
CDR3nt: TGTGCCAGCAGCCCCCGGACAGAAATCGGTCTTGGAAACACCATATATTTT
CDR3aa: CASSPRTEIGLGNTIYF

d_gene: TRBD1
v_gene: TRBV29-1
j_gene: TRBJ2-3
abundance: -
CDR3nt: TGCAGCGTTGCGGGTGGGGGACAGGGTGAGGGGTCGAAGGATACGCAGTATTTT
CDR3aa: CSVAGGGQGEGSKDTQYF

d_gene: -
v_gene: TRBV7-9
j_gene: TRBJ2-6
abundance: -
CDR3nt: TGTGCCAGCAGCTTTTTACGGAGAGGGGCCAACGTCCTGACTTTC
CDR3aa: CASSFLRRGANVLTF

d_gene: TRBD1
v_gene: TRBV9
j_gene: TRBJ1-2
abundance: -
CDR3nt: TGTGCCAGCAGCGGACAGGGGGATAACTATGGCTACACCTTC
CDR3aa: CASSGQGDNYGYTF

d_gene: TRBD2
v_gene: TRBV27
j_gene: TRBJ2-1
abundance: -
CDR3nt: TGTGCCAGCAGTTTCCTCCTTCGTGGACTAGCGGGAGGAGTCGGCAATGAGCAGTTCTTC
CDR3aa: CASSFLLRGLAGGVGNEQFF

d_gene: -
v_gene: TRBV30
j_gene: TRBJ2-1
abundance: -
CDR3nt: TGTGCCTGGACAGGAAGGGGTGGTCTCAATGAGCAGTTCTTC
CDR3aa: CAWTGRGGLNEQFF